This T cell receptor (beta chain) originates from a study of blood T cell repertoires in COVID-19. V was clipped by 2 bases and J by 5 bases, with 16 bases between them. The CDR3 has 15 amino acids. Germline V lookup: CDR1 SGHKS, CDR2 YYEKEE (reference sequence). Data came from immunoSEQ multiplex PCR; TCRdb stores just in-frame clones and leaves some out. Of 200,000 to 250,000 clones in the sample, under 90% were seen once. Ages ranged from about 18 to 89 years, with residence in 20 to 30 US areas. Each recovered donor of Cohort 3 presented with two negative PCRs, clearance, or symptom resolution. The sequencing input was PBMCs or T cells enriched from blood (not recorded which). The clonotype originates from a man aged 60 to 69 who had recovered from COVID-19. The chain couples TRBV5-5 to TRBJ1-1; TRBD1 is a possible D gene (6 bases). In DNA, the CDR3 is TGTGCCAGCAGCTTTGGTCATTCAGGGGTTACTGAAGCTTTCTTT. Translated: CASSFGHSGVTEAFF.